This TCR beta chain was recovered during a study of OX40 agonist ivuxolimab in advanced cancers. The V end was cut by 4 bases, the J end by 2 bases, with 10 bases between. CDR1 and CDR2 (germline): SGHDT, YYEEEE. The CDR3 is 14 residues long. The table came from immunoSEQ multiplex PCR; TCRdb's copy has only in-frame clones and leaves some out. The table has tens of thousands of clones, roughly 90% seen once; the top ten hold roughly 0.72%. The chain recombines TRBV5-6 with TRBJ1-3, with D perhaps TRBD1 (5 bases). The TCR was taken from an adult with an advanced solid tumor such as melanoma, head and neck, liver or kidney cancer. Here the sequenced sample was CD4+ or CD8+ T cells sorted from blood, taken in a trial of the OX40 agonist ivuxolimab. CDR3 in amino acids: CASSAGGAGNTIYF. The CDR3 bases are TGTGCCAGCAGCGCGGGAGGGGCTGGAAACACCATATATTTT.